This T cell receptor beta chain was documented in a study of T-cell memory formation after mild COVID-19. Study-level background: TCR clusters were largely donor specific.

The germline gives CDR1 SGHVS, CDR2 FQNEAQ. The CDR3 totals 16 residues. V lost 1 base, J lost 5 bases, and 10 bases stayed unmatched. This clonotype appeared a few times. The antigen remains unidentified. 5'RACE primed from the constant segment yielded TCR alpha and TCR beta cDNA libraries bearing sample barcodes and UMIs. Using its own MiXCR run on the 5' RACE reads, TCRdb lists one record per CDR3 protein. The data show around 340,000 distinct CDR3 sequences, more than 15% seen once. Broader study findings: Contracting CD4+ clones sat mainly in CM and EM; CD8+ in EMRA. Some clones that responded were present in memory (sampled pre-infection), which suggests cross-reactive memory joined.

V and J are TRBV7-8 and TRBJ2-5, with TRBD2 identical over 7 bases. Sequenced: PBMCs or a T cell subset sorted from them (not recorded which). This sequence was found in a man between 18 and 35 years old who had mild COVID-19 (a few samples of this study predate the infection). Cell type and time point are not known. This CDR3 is CASSLGGGAGMETQYF. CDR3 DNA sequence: TGTGCCAGCAGCTTAGGGGGAGGGGCAGGGATGGAGACCCAGTACTTC. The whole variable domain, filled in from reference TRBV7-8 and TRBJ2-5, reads GAGVSQSPRYKVAKRGQDVALRCDPISGHVSLFWYQQALGQGPEFLTYFQNEAQLDKSGLPSDRFFAERPEGSVSTLKIQRTQQEDSAVYLCASSLGGGAGMETQYFGPGTRLLVL.